A selection of T cell receptor beta chains follows, all from one sample in a study of T cell repertoires in aging, cancer and after chemotherapy. TCRdb fed the multiplex PCR reads into MiXCR, producing one record per CDR3 protein. This table holds 250 to 300 distinct CDR3 sequences, just under 35% found once. The sequencing sample was made of blood. The receptor source for this set is a human donor in good health. Both conserved end residues are part of each CDR3. A D gene is named only where the DNA matches it firmly. Expanded clones are given a class, and other clones once, few, many or no size at all.

NA	TRBV6-5	NA	TRBJ2-7	CASSIYLCSVAGVYEQYF	NA
medium-sized	TRBV5-1	NA	TRBJ2-6	CASSMFFPSGANVLTF	TGCGCCAGCAGCATGTTCTTTCCCTCTGGGGCCAACGTCCTGACTTTC
large	TRBV5-6	NA	TRBJ2-5	CASSLPRLRLQETQYF	TGTGCCAGCAGCTTGCCCCGGCTCCGTCTCCAAGAGACCCAGTACTTC
large	TRBV20-1	NA	TRBJ1-1	CSAGANTEAFF	TGCAGTGCAGGGGCGAACACTGAAGCTTTCTTT
few	TRBV29-1	NA	TRBJ2-7	CSVGGVYEQYF	TGCAGCGTTGGGGGGGTTTACGAGCAGTACTTC
NA	TRBV13	NA	TRBJ1-1	CASSLGRVGTTEAFF	TGTGCCAGCAGCTTAGGCCGGGTCGGGACGACTGAAGCTTTCTTT
medium-sized	TRBV4-1	NA	TRBJ1-6	CASSQDLRLRGNSPLHF	TGCGCCAGCAGCCAAGATTTAAGGCTTCGGGGTAATTCACCCCTCCACTTT
NA	TRBV19	NA	TRBJ2-7	CASSRSGNVYEQYF	TGTGCCAGTAGTAGGTCGGGGAACGTCTACGAGCAGTACTTC
large	TRBV7-9	NA	TRBJ2-1	CASSSFAPSYNEQFF	TGTGCCAGCAGCTCCTTCGCCCCTTCCTACAATGAGCAGTTCTTC
once	TRBV29-1	TRBD1	TRBJ2-3	CSAGISGTGQDTQYF	TGCAGCGCCGGGATCTCCGGGACAGGTCAAGATACGCAGTATTTT
NA	TRBV6-6	NA	TRBJ2-1	CASSRWDTTYDEQFF	TGTGCCAGCAGCCGCTGGGACACTACTTACGATGAGCAGTTCTTC
large	TRBV20-1	TRBD1	TRBJ1-6	CSAGQGSGNSPLHF	TGCAGTGCTGGACAGGGATCCGGCAATTCACCCCTCCACTTT
large	TRBV12-5	NA	TRBJ2-1	CASGLNGLVGSPSSYNEQFF	TGTGCTAGTGGTTTGAATGGGCTGGTGGGATCCCCAAGCTCCTACAATGAGCAGTTCTTC
large	TRBV27	NA	TRBJ2-1	CASSLTRGLLNEQFF	TGTGCCAGCAGTTTAACCCGTGGCCTACTGAATGAGCAGTTCTTC
large	TRBV5-4	TRBD1	TRBJ2-7	CASSSSGQGFYEQYF	TGTGCCAGCAGCTCCTCGGGACAGGGATTCTACGAGCAGTACTTC
NA	TRBV13	TRBD2	TRBJ2-2	CASSYTGLASNTGELFF	TGTGCCAGCAGCTACACCGGACTAGCGAGTAACACCGGGGAGCTGTTTTTT
NA	TRBV15	TRBD1	TRBJ2-7	CATSRGYDRVYEQYF	TGTGCCACCAGCAGAGGATATGACAGGGTCTACGAGCAGTACTTC
large	TRBV6-2/TRBV6-3	TRBD2	TRBJ2-3	CASKIGLAGGTDTQYF	TGTGCCAGCAAAATAGGACTAGCGGGCGGCACAGATACGCAGTATTTT
large	TRBV7-6	NA	TRBJ1-6	CASSLAREGSPLHF	TGTGCCAGCAGCTTAGCCCGGGAGGGTTCACCCCTCCACTTT
large	TRBV5-6	NA	TRBJ1-2	CASSRATNYGYTF	TGTGCCAGCAGCAGGGCCACTAACTATGGCTACACCTTC
hyperexpanded	TRBV29-1	NA	TRBJ2-7	CSVAGVYEQYF	TGCAGCGTTGCAGGGGTTTACGAGCAGTACTTC
NA	TRBV11-1	NA	TRBJ2-4	CASSLEGGGGGEQYF	TGTGCCAGCAGCTTAGAGGGTGGGGGGGGCGGAGAGCAGTACTTC
NA	TRBV29-1	TRBD2	TRBJ2-5	CSVGGVSGGSGETQYF	TGCAGCGTTGGGGGGGTAAGCGGGGGAAGTGGAGAGACCCAGTACTTC
few	TRBV14	NA	TRBJ2-7	CASSQERAYEQYF	TGTGCCAGCAGCCAAGAAAGGGCCTACGAGCAGTACTTC
once	TRBV11-1	NA	TRBJ2-7	CASSQDGFYEQYF	TGTGCCAGCAGCCAGGACGGATTCTACGAGCAGTACTTC
large	TRBV19	TRBD1	TRBJ1-5	CASSPTGVGNQPQHF	TGTGCCAGTAGCCCAACAGGGGTCGGCAATCAGCCCCAGCATTTT
large	TRBV24-1	NA	TRBJ2-6	CATSDWNPGDDSGANVLTF	TGTGCCACCAGTGATTGGAACCCGGGGGATGACTCTGGGGCCAACGTCCTGACTTTC
NA	TRBV25-1	NA	TRBJ2-3	CASRLGSLDTQYF	TGTGCCAGCCGACTCGGAAGTTTGGATACGCAGTATTTT
few	TRBV5-6	NA	TRBJ2-1	CASSSTRRGEQFF	TGTGCCAGCAGCTCGACTAGGAGGGGTGAGCAGTTCTTC
large	TRBV5-6	TRBD1	TRBJ1-5	CASSKDRGYQPQHF	TGTGCCAGCAGTAAGGACAGGGGATATCAGCCCCAGCATTTT
large	TRBV11-2	TRBD1	TRBJ2-7	CASSQQTGVEQYF	TGTGCCAGCAGCCAACAAACAGGGGTCGAGCAGTACTTC
NA	TRBV29-1	TRBD2	TRBJ2-3	CSVEDSGRAPDTQYF	TGCAGCGTTGAAGATAGCGGGAGGGCCCCAGATACGCAGTATTTT
NA	TRBV23-1	NA	TRBJ2-5	CASSLDSGRTYQETQYF	TGCGCCAGCAGTCTCGATTCGGGACGGACGTACCAAGAGACCCAGTACTTC
once	TRBV12-3/TRBV12-4	NA	TRBJ2-2	CASTPEGTGELFF	TGTGCCAGCACTCCCGAGGGGACCGGGGAGCTGTTTTTT
medium-sized	TRBV5-3	NA	TRBJ2-1	CARSPPPRRPSYNEQFF	TGTGCCAGAAGCCCCCCCCCGAGGAGACCTTCCTACAATGAGCAGTTCTTC
large	TRBV11-2	NA	TRBJ2-7	CASSFILPGELARREQYF	TGTGCCAGCAGCTTCATTCTCCCCGGGGAGCTAGCCCGGCGCGAGCAGTACTTC
few	TRBV9	TRBD2	TRBJ2-1	CASSVEAGVYNEQFF	TGTGCCAGCAGCGTAGAAGCGGGAGTATACAATGAGCAGTTCTTC
NA	TRBV19	TRBD1	TRBJ2-7	CASSIQPGQRYEQYF	TGTGCCAGTAGTATCCAACCGGGACAGAGGTACGAGCAGTACTTC
medium-sized	TRBV5-1	NA	TRBJ2-7	CASSLSPAPSSYEQYF	TGCGCCAGCAGCTTGAGTCCAGCACCGAGCTCCTACGAGCAGTACTTC
hyperexpanded	TRBV19	TRBD2	TRBJ2-1	CASSGLADNEQFF	TGTGCCAGTAGCGGACTAGCAGACAATGAGCAGTTCTTC
medium-sized	TRBV20-1	NA	TRBJ1-4	CSARGSGLHEKLFF	TGCAGTGCTAGAGGGAGCGGTTTACATGAAAAACTGTTTTTT
few	TRBV28	TRBD1	TRBJ2-7	CASSLGQGAAYEQYF	TGTGCCAGCAGTTTAGGACAGGGGGCCGCCTACGAGCAGTACTTC